What follows are 4 T cell receptor beta chains derived from one specimen sequenced in a study of blood T cell repertoires in COVID-19. Libraries were prepared by immunoSEQ multiplex PCR; TCRdb keeps only in-frame clonotypes and omits some of them. This sample has about 69,000 clones, with 85% to 90% found just once. The sequenced sample was peripheral blood. The receptors stem from a man aged 45 to 65 with acute or convalescent COVID-19.

This clone has more than one count but fewer than ten. This chain connects TRBV5-1 to TRBJ2-5, with 10 bases aligning to TRBD2. V was clipped by 0 bases and J by 3 bases; unmatched bases: 2. There are 15 residues in the CDR3. Germline V gene lookup returns CDR1 SGHRS and CDR2 YFSETQ. CDR3 protein: CASSLGLAGEETQYF. CDR3 nucleotides: TGCGCCAGCAGCTTGGGGCTAGCGGGAGAAGAGACCCAGTACTTC.

This rearrangement joins TRBV5-1 to TRBJ2-1; the match to TRBD2 covers 12 bases. CDR3 length: 16 amino acids. The V segment lost 4 bases and the J segment 6 bases; nucleotides outside the gene matches: 8. Germline V gives CDR1 SGHRS, CDR2 YFSETQ. CDR3 amino acids: CASSQALAGGSNEQFF. The CDR3 bases are TGCGCCAGCAGCCAGGCCCTAGCGGGAGGGTCCAATGAGCAGTTCTTC.

This rearrangement joins TRBV7-2 to TRBJ1-2; D may be TRBD1 (6 bases). The CDR3 covers 17 residues. Per germline, CDR1 SGHTA and CDR2 FQGNSA. V lost 3 bases to trimming and J lost 0 bases, with 17 bases between them. The CDR3 bases are TGTGCCAGCAGCTTGAAGATAAGCGGGACAACTAACTATGGCTACACCTTC. Its translation: CASSLKISGTTNYGYTF.

The J gene is TRBJ1-2, the V gene TRBV15, with 8 bases aligning to TRBD1. The CDR3 is 15 residues long. The V segment lost 0 bases and the J segment 7 bases; nucleotides outside the gene matches: 7. Germline V lookup: CDR1 LNHNV, CDR2 YYDKDF (reference sequence). CDR3 in DNA: TGTGCCACCAGCAGAGACTTTGGACAGGGTCGTGGCTACACCTTC. Translation: CATSRDFGQGRGYTF.